The 26 T cell receptor beta chains reported below all come from one sample, sequenced in a study of OX40 agonist ivuxolimab in advanced cancers. The method was immunoSEQ multiplex PCR; TCRdb's version includes in-frame clones alone and lacks a portion of them. The sample has about 61,000 clones, approximately 90% seen once. The starting material was CD4+ or CD8+ T cells sorted from blood, obtained in a trial of the OX40 agonist ivuxolimab. These receptors were obtained from an adult with an advanced solid tumor such as melanoma, head and neck, liver or kidney cancer.

The chain recombines TRBV5-1 with TRBJ2-7, with 10 bases matching TRBD1. V lost 2 bases, J lost 4 bases, and 6 bases stayed unmatched. This CDR3 contains 15 residues. Germline V CDR1 and CDR2: SGHRS, YFSETQ. The CDR3 sequence is CASSFGSGQGYEQYF. CDR3 DNA: TGCGCCAGCAGCTTTGGGTCGGGACAGGGGTACGAGCAGTACTTC.

This clone occurred a few times. The chain links TRBV20-1 to TRBJ2-3, with 7 bases identical to TRBD1. With 5 bases clipped from V and 6 bases from J, the junction kept 2 bases outside the gene matches. This CDR3 is built from 11 residues. From germline, CDR1 is DFQATT and CDR2 SNEGSKA (reference sequence). Here the CDR3 reads CSAGQDDTQYF. The CDR3 bases are TGCAGTGCTGGACAGGACGATACGCAGTATTTT.

The gene calls are TRBV18 and TRBJ1-1; D is unresolved. Looked up from germline, CDR1 is KGHSH and CDR2 is LQKENI. The CDR3 spans 11 residues. Trimming pared 6 bases from V and 1 base from J, leaving 3 bases between. The CDR3 sequence: CASSGNTEAFF. The CDR3 DNA follows: TGTGCCAGCTCGGGGAACACTGAAGCTTTCTTT.

This chain uses TRBV18 with TRBJ1-2; the D gene is possibly TRBD1 (6 bases). The V end was cut by 4 bases, the J end by 4 bases, with 7 bases between. This CDR3 has 12 amino acids. The germline V gene has CDR1 KGHSH and CDR2 LQKENI. In nucleotides, the CDR3 is TGTGCCAGCTCACGACAGGCCTATGGCTACACCTTC. This sequence encodes CASSRQAYGYTF. Full variable domain (outside the CDR3, taken from reference TRBV18 and TRBJ1-2): NAGVMQNPRHLVRRRGQEARLRCSPMKGHSHVYWYRQLPEEGLKFMVYLQKENIIDESGMPKERFSAEFPKEGPSILRIQQVVRGDSAAYFCASSRQAYGYTFGSGTRLTVV.

The chain carries TRBV10-1 and TRBJ1-3; the match to TRBD1 covers 7 bases. Germline V gene data show CDR1 as WNHNN and CDR2 as SYGVQD (reference sequence). With 7 bases clipped from V and 0 bases from J, the junction kept 9 bases outside the gene matches. CDR3 length: 16 amino acids. In nucleotides, the CDR3 is TGCGCCAGCACCGAGCGTCCAGGGGGCTCTGGAAACACCATATATTTT. Its protein is CASTERPGGSGNTIYF.

This sequence joins TRBV2 and TRBJ1-1; no clear D. CDR3 length: 15 residues. Germline V gene sequence: CDR1 SNHLY, CDR2 FYNNEI. V lost 9 bases, J lost 1 base, and 18 bases lay in between. The CDR3 nucleotides read TGTGCCAGTACCGTCCTAGCCGCCGAGAACACTGAAGCTTTCTTT. It yields the protein CASTVLAAENTEAFF.

The J gene is TRBJ1-6, the V gene TRBV5-1, with 7 bases identical to TRBD1. Trimming at V came to 4 bases and at J to 5 bases, leaving 6 bases not matched to a gene. The CDR3 loop spans 15 amino acids. Per germline, CDR1 SGHRS and CDR2 YFSETQ. CDR3 DNA: TGCGCCAGCAGCGGGATAGGGGGCGATAATTCACCCCTCCACTTT. Amino acid sequence: CASSGIGGDNSPLHF.

The chain has TRBV15 and TRBJ2-3, with 10 bases matching TRBD1. The V gene end was trimmed by 6 bases and the J gene end by 6 bases; junction bases not matched to a gene: 12. This CDR3 has 16 residues. CDR1 and CDR2 from the germline V gene are LNHNV and YYDKDF (reference sequence). CDR3 residues: CATSKPRDRGTDTQYF. For the CDR3, the DNA is TGTGCCACCAGTAAACCCCGGGACAGGGGTACCGATACGCAGTATTTT.

V usage is TRBV6-1 and J usage is TRBJ1-5; 8 bases are a match to TRBD1. Germline lookup yields CDR1 MNHNS and CDR2 SASEGT. Germline trimming cut 6 bases from V and 2 bases from J; bases unmatched to any gene: 6. This CDR3 comprises 15 residues. For the CDR3, the DNA is TGTGCCAGCAGCTTTGACAGGGGTGGCAATCAGCCCCAGCATTTT. It translates to CASSFDRGGNQPQHF.

Only one count was recorded for this clone. This chain links TRBV27 with TRBJ2-1; 10 bases agree with TRBD1. Germline values: CDR1 MNHEY, CDR2 SMNVEV (reference sequence). The junction had 10 bases not matched to a gene; V was cut back by 6 bases and J by 8 bases. This CDR3 comprises 15 residues. For the CDR3, the DNA is TGTGCCAGCAGCGAAAGGACAGGGGGTATCGATGAGCAGTTCTTC. This sequence encodes CASSERTGGIDEQFF.

The chain combines TRBV6-5 with TRBJ1-1, with D possibly being TRBD1 (5 bases). CDR1 MNHEY and CDR2 SVGAGI come from the germline V gene. With 2 bases removed from V and 4 bases from J, the gap between germline ends came to 11 bases. This CDR3 has 14 residues. The CDR3 DNA reads TGTGCCAGCAGTTACCCAGGGATAGCCACTGAAGCTTTCTTT. Residues: CASSYPGIATEAFF.

The V gene is TRBV2, the J gene TRBJ1-2, with 10 bases identical to TRBD1. The CDR3 runs to 15 residues. Germline CDR1 SNHLY, CDR2 FYNNEI. V lost 1 base, J lost 4 bases, and 3 bases stayed unmatched. The CDR3 DNA is TGTGCCAGCAGTGAAGGACAGGGGGCGATCTATGGCTACACCTTC. Its translation: CASSEGQGAIYGYTF.

The V gene is TRBV20-1, the J gene TRBJ2-7; D not certain. This CDR3 is built from 11 residues. V lost 6 bases and J 6 bases, leaving 12 bases between the germline ends. Germline V gene sequence: CDR1 DFQATT, CDR2 SNEGSKA (reference sequence). The DNA of the CDR3 is TGCAGTGCCAGCATGGGTTTCGAGCAGTACTTC. Translating gives CSASMGFEQYF.

The chain links TRBV5-1 to TRBJ1-6; 9 bases align to TRBD1. The CDR3 contains 16 residues. Germline-derived CDR1 and CDR2 are SGHRS and YFSETQ. The V gene end was trimmed by 0 bases and the J gene end by 5 bases; junction bases not matched to a gene: 3. CDR3 DNA sequence: TGCGCCAGCAGCTTGGTACAGGGGGCCGATAATTCACCCCTCCACTTT. Translation gives CASSLVQGADNSPLHF. Combining the CDR3 with reference TRBV5-1 and TRBJ1-6 gives the whole variable domain KAGVTQTPRYLIKTRGQQVTLSCSPISGHRSVSWYQQTPGQGLQFLFEYFSETQRNKGNFPGRFSGRQFSNSRSEMNVSTLELGDSALYLCASSLVQGADNSPLHFGNGTRLTVT.

The chain joins TRBV6-4 to TRBJ1-1; a weak D match, TRBD1 (5 bases). Trimming cost V 6 bases and J 1 base, with 15 bases left between them. Germline values: CDR1 MRHNA, CDR2 SNTAGT. CDR3 length equals 15 residues. Written as DNA, the CDR3 is TGTGCCAGCAGGCGAGGGGCCATGGCGAACACTGAAGCTTTCTTT. Amino acids: CASRRGAMANTEAFF.

This rearrangement joins TRBV30 to TRBJ1-1, with D possibly TRBD1 on 5 matching bases. Germline-derived CDR1 and CDR2 are GTSNPN and SVGIG (reference sequence). The CDR3 sequence is 14 residues long. V was trimmed by 3 bases and J by 5 bases, leaving 16 bases between them. The CDR3, as DNA: TGTGCCTGGAGGGGAATAGGGGCTTCGACTGAAGCTTTCTTT. It yields the protein CAWRGIGASTEAFF.

This sequence joins TRBV11-3 and TRBJ2-5; 8 bases line up with TRBD2. Germline lookup yields CDR1 SGHNT and CDR2 YENEEA. The V gene end was trimmed by 1 base and the J gene end by 0 bases; junction bases not matched to a gene: 4. This CDR3 spans 16 amino acids. The CDR3 protein is CASSLGVTSDQETQYF. For the CDR3, the DNA is TGTGCCAGCAGCTTAGGTGTGACTAGCGACCAAGAGACCCAGTACTTC. The full variable domain, completed using reference TRBV11-3 and TRBJ2-5, is EAGVVQSPRYKIIEKKQPVAFWCNPISGHNTLYWYLQNLGQGPELLIRYENEEAVDDSQLPKDRFSAERLKGVDSTLKIQPAELGDSAVYLCASSLGVTSDQETQYFGPGTRLLVL.

This clone was seen once. This sequence joins TRBV5-8 and TRBJ1-4; D gene uncertain. The CDR3 is 18 residues long. Germline assignment: CDR1 SGHTS and CDR2 YDEGEE. Trimming shortened V by 5 bases and J by 0 bases, and 20 bases separated the two germline ends. In DNA, the CDR3 is TGTGCCAGCAGAGGCCGAGGACCTTACCTCGCAACTAATGAAAAACTGTTTTTT. Its protein product is CASRGRGPYLATNEKLFF.

In its sample, this clone is medium-sized. The V call is TRBV7-6, the J call TRBJ2-1; 7 nucleotides match TRBD1. Germline CDR1 SGHVS, CDR2 FNYEAQ. Trimming at V came to 2 bases and at J to 0 bases, leaving 10 bases not matched to a gene. This CDR3 has 18 residues. CDR3 amino acids: CASSLYSGGVGSYNEQFF. The CDR3 DNA is TGTGCCAGCAGCTTATACTCAGGGGGTGTGGGCTCCTACAATGAGCAGTTCTTC.

The chain links TRBV18 to TRBJ2-1; 8 bases agree with TRBD1. This CDR3 spans 18 amino acids. Germline V gene sequence: CDR1 KGHSH, CDR2 LQKENI. Germline trimming cut 3 bases from V and 4 bases from J; bases unmatched to any gene: 14. CDR3 loop: CASSPGQGASRTYNEQFF. Here the CDR3 DNA reads TGTGCCAGCTCACCGGGGCAGGGGGCCTCTAGAACTTACAATGAGCAGTTCTTC.

The chain uses TRBV6-5 and TRBJ1-6; D is uncertain. The CDR3 runs to 13 residues. The germline V gene has CDR1 MNHEY and CDR2 SVGAGI. The germline V and J ends were trimmed by 6 bases and 9 bases, with 12 bases remaining between them. This CDR3 is CASRSDLSSPLHF. CDR3 nucleotide sequence: TGTGCCAGCAGAAGTGACTTGAGTTCACCCCTCCACTTT.

The chain couples TRBV5-6 to TRBJ1-2; D not resolved. Trimming stripped 4 bases from V and 0 bases from J, with 13 bases between. The germline CDR1 and CDR2 sequences are SGHDT and YYEEEE. CDR3 length equals 15 residues. DNA for the CDR3: TGTGCCAGCAGCCCCCTGAGCTCAGCTAACTATGGCTACACCTTC. This sequence encodes CASSPLSSANYGYTF.

The chain employs TRBV15 and TRBJ1-1; a possible D gene is TRBD1 (5 bases). The germline V gene has CDR1 LNHNV and CDR2 YYDKDF (reference sequence). The CDR3 is made up of 15 amino acids. V was shortened by 5 bases and J by 1 base, with 14 bases between the two germline ends. CDR3 in amino acids: CATSWGLGGNTEAFF. The CDR3 nucleotides are TGTGCCACCAGCTGGGGACTCGGAGGGAACACTGAAGCTTTCTTT.

V is TRBV19 and J is TRBJ2-1; TRBD2 matches 12 bases. The CDR3 loop spans 15 amino acids. V was clipped by 3 bases and J by 10 bases; unmatched bases: 7. Germline values: CDR1 LNHDA, CDR2 SQIVND (reference sequence). In DNA form, the CDR3 reads TGTGCCAGTAGTATGCTAGCGGGAGGGCCCGGAGAGCAGTTCTTC. Translated, it gives CASSMLAGGPGEQFF.

The CDR3 nucleotides are TGTGCCAGCAGCCGTAGGGCCGACAGGGGTGGTCTCTACGAGCAGTACTTC. Translating it yields CASSRRADRGGLYEQYF. This chain uses TRBV27 with TRBJ2-7, with 8 bases identical to TRBD1. V lost 6 bases and J lost 3; bases outside the gene matches: 16. The germline CDR1 and CDR2 sequences are MNHEY and SMNVEV (reference sequence). This CDR3 region has 17 residues.

V gene TRBV6-5 combines with J gene TRBJ1-6, with a tentative D call TRBD1 (6 bases). Between the trimmed V and J ends, which lost 1 base and 5 bases, there was a span of 12 bases. This CDR3 is built from 16 residues. Germline loops: CDR1 MNHEY, CDR2 SVGAGI. Written as DNA, the CDR3 is TGTGCCAGCAGTTACTTGGGGGGCGTTAATAATTCACCCCTCCACTTT. This translates into CASSYLGGVNNSPLHF.